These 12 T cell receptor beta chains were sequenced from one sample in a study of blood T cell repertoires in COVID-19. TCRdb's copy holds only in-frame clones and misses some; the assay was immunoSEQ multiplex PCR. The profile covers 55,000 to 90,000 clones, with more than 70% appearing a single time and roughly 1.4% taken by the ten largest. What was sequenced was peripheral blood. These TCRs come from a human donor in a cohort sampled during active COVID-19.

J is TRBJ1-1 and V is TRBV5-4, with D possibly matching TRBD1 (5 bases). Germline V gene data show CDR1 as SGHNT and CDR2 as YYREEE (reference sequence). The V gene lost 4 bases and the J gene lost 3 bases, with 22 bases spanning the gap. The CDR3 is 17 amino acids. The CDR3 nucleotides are TGTGCCAGCAGCCCCGTAATTGTTGGGGCGTCGTACACTGAAGCTTTCTTT. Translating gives CASSPVIVGASYTEAFF.

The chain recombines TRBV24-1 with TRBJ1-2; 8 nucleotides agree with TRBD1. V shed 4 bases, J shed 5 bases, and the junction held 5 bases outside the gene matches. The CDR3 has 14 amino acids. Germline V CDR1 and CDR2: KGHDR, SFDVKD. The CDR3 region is CATSDPDRGYGYTF. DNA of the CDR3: TGTGCCACCAGTGACCCAGACAGGGGATATGGCTACACCTTC.

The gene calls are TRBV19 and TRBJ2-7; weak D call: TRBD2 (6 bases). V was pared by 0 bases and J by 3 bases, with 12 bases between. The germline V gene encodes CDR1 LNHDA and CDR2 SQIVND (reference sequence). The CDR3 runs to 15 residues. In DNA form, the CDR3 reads TGTGCCAGTAGTATAGAAGGTGAGGGAGGCTACGAGCAGTACTTC. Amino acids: CASSIEGEGGYEQYF.

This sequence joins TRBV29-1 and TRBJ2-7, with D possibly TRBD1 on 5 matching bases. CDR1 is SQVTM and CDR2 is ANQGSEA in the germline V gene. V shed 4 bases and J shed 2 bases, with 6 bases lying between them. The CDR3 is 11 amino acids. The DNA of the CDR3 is TGCAGCGTTGCCAGGGCCTACGAGCAGTACTTC. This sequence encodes CSVARAYEQYF.

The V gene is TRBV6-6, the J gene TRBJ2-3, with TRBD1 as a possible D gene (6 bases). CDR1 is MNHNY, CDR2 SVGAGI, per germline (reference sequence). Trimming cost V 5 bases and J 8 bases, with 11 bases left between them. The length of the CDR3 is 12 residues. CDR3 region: CASSPQGITQYF. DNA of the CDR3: TGTGCCAGCAGTCCACAGGGAATTACGCAGTATTTT.

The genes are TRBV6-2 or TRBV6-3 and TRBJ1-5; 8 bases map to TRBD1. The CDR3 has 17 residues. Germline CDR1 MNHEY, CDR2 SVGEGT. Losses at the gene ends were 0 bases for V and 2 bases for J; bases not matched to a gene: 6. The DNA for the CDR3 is TGTGCCAGCAGTTACTCGCTGACGACAGGGGGCAATCAGCCCCAGCATTTT. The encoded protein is CASSYSLTTGGNQPQHF.

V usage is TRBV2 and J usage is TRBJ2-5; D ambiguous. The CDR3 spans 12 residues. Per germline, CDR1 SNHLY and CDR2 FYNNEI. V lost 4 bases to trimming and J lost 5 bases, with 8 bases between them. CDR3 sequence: CASSVVWETQYF. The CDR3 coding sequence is TGTGCCAGCAGTGTAGTTTGGGAGACCCAGTACTTC.

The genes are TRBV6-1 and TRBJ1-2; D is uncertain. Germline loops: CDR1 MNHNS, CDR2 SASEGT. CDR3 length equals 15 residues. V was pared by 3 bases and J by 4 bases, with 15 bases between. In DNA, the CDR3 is TGTGCCAGCAGTGAGGACCCGGGAGGCACCTATGGCTACACCTTC. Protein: CASSEDPGGTYGYTF.

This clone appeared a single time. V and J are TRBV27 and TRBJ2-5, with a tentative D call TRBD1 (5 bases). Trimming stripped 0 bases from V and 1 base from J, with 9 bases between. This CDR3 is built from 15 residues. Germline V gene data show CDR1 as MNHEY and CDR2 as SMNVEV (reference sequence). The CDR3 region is CASSLSWQGQETQYF. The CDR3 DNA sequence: TGTGCCAGCAGTTTATCTTGGCAGGGCCAAGAGACCCAGTACTTC.

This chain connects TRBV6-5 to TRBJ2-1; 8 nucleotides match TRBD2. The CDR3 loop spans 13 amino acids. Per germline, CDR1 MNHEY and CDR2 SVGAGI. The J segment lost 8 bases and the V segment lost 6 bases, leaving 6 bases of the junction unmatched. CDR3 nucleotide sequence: TGTGCCAGCAGCAAGCGGGAGTTCTATGAGCAGTTCTTC. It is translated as CASSKREFYEQFF.

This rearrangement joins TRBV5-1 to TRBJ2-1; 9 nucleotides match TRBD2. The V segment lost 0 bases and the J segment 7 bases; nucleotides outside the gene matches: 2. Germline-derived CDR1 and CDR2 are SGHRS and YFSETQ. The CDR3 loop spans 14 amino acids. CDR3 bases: TGCGCCAGCAGCTTGGCTCTAGCGGGGAATGAGCAGTTCTTC. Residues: CASSLALAGNEQFF. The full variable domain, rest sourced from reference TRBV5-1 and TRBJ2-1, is KAGVTQTPRYLIKTRGQQVTLSCSPISGHRSVSWYQQTPGQGLQFLFEYFSETQRNKGNFPGRFSGRQFSNSRSEMNVSTLELGDSALYLCASSLALAGNEQFFGPGTRLTVL.

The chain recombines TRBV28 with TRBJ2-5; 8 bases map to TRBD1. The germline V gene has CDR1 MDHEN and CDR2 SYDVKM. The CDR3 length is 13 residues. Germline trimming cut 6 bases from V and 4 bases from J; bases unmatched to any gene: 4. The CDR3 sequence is CASSSGGRETQYF. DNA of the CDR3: TGTGCCAGCAGCTCAGGGGGCAGAGAGACCCAGTACTTC.